These T cell receptor beta chains were read from a single sample in a study of spatial heterogeneity in lung cancer. A single record per CDR3 protein comes from TCRdb applying MiXCR to the 5' RACE reads. Among more than 80,000 distinct CDR3 sequences, 9.5% to 15% were seen once, and the ten largest hold about two fifths. The source was PBMCs, collected at surgery. The receptors originated from a male donor with early-stage non-small cell lung cancer. The CDR3 runs from the conserved cysteine through the conserved F or W. A D gene is named only where the DNA matches it firmly. Some rows have no size entry. The others give once, few or many, or a class for an expanded clone.

d_call	clone_size	v_call	j_call	cdr3_nt	cdr3_aa
-	-	TRBV12-3/TRBV12-4	TRBJ1-1	TGTGCCAGCAGTTTTTGGACAATGAACACTGAAGCTTTCTTT	CASSFWTMNTEAFF
TRBD1	-	TRBV2	TRBJ2-5	TGTGCCAGCATAACGGGACAGCAAGAGACCCAGTACTTC	CASITGQQETQYF
TRBD1	few	TRBV7-3	TRBJ1-1	TGTGCCAGCAGCTCAACAGGGGGCGTCACTGAAGCTTTCTTT	CASSSTGGVTEAFF
-	many	TRBV6-5	TRBJ2-6	TGTGCCAGCAGTTGGCAACGCTCTGGGGCCAACGTCCTGACTTTC	CASSWQRSGANVLTF
-	few	TRBV28	TRBJ1-3	TGTGCCAGCAGTGGGGGGGCGGTCTCTGGAAACACCATATATTTT	CASSGGAVSGNTIYF
-	few	TRBV29-1	TRBJ1-5	TGCAGCGTTTTAGTATCCGCCGTGGGTACTCAGCCCCAGCATTTT	CSVLVSAVGTQPQHF
-	-	TRBV20-1	TRBJ2-3	TGCAGTGCTCCTCTGACTAGAACTACGCAGTATTTT	CSAPLTRTTQYF
-	-	TRBV6-1	TRBJ1-5	TGTGCCAGCAGTAGTGAATGGGCGGATAGCAATCAGCCCCAGCATTTT	CASSSEWADSNQPQHF
-	few	TRBV6-6	TRBJ1-1	TGTGCCAGCAGTTACTCCCTCGGGAACACTGAAGCTTTCTTT	CASSYSLGNTEAFF
TRBD1	-	TRBV24-1	TRBJ2-2	TGTGCCACCAGTGAAATCGACAGGGACACCGGGGAGCTGTTTTTT	CATSEIDRDTGELFF
-	-	TRBV28	TRBJ1-2	TGTGCCAGCAGTTATAATGGCTACACCTTC	CASSYNGYTF
-	many	TRBV9	TRBJ1-3	TGTGCCAGCAGCGTAGACACCCTCTCTGGAAACACCATATATTTT	CASSVDTLSGNTIYF
-	many	TRBV4-1	TRBJ2-6	TGCGCCAGCAGCTACGACAACTCTGGGGCCAACGTCCTGACTTTC	CASSYDNSGANVLTF
-	few	TRBV20-1	TRBJ1-5	TGCAGTGCTAGAGAAGGAGAACAGGGCAATCAGCCCCAGCATTTT	CSAREGEQGNQPQHF
TRBD2	-	TRBV12-3/TRBV12-4	TRBJ2-5	TGTGCCAGCACCTCGGGACTAGCGGGGGGTTACTCCCCCGAGACCCAGTACTTC	CASTSGLAGGYSPETQYF
TRBD1	many	TRBV6-5	TRBJ2-7	TGTGCCAGCAGTTACGACAGGGTTAGCTACGAGCAGTACTTC	CASSYDRVSYEQYF
-	few	TRBV25-1	TRBJ1-2	TGTGCCAGCAGTGAATCAGGGACAAACTATGGCTACACCTTC	CASSESGTNYGYTF
TRBD1	-	TRBV20-1	TRBJ1-5	TGCAGTGCTAGATCTCTTGGGCAGGGGGCAACTCAGCCCCAGCATTTT	CSARSLGQGATQPQHF
-	few	TRBV20-1	TRBJ1-1	TGCAGTGCTAGAGTATTTGGGGCCCCCTACTTGAACACTGAAGCTTTCTTT	CSARVFGAPYLNTEAFF
TRBD2	-	TRBV9	TRBJ2-7	TGTGCCAGCAGCGGTGGACTAGCCCGCTCCTACGAGCAGTACTTC	CASSGGLARSYEQYF
-	-	TRBV15	TRBJ1-5	TGTGCCACCAGTCGAATTTCTCAGCCCCAGCATTTT	CATSRISQPQHF
-	many	TRBV29-1	TRBJ1-2	TGCAGCGTTGACTCGACCGGGGCCTATGGCTACACCTTC	CSVDSTGAYGYTF
-	-	TRBV11-2	TRBJ2-7	TGTGCCAGCAGCTTAGATCGGCAAGGCGAGCAGTACTTC	CASSLDRQGEQYF
TRBD2	many	TRBV7-2	TRBJ2-3	TGTGCCAGCAACTCCCCTCGGGGGGGAGCCACAGATACGCAGTATTTT	CASNSPRGGATDTQYF
-	-	TRBV3-1	TRBJ1-2	TGTGCCAGCAGCCAGGGAGAAAACTATGGCTACACCTTC	CASSQGENYGYTF
TRBD1	few	TRBV5-1	TRBJ1-4	TGCGCCAGCAGCAGGACAGGGAGTCGGGAAAAACTGTTTTTT	CASSRTGSREKLFF
-	medium-sized	TRBV7-2	TRBJ2-3	TGTGCCAGCAGCTCCCCCACGACTGCGACAGATACGCAGTATTTT	CASSSPTTATDTQYF
-	-	TRBV7-6	TRBJ2-4	TGTGCCAGCAGTCCAGGCCCCCTCAAACTAGCCAAAAACATTCAGTACTTC	CASSPGPLKLAKNIQYF
-	many	TRBV4-3	TRBJ1-6	TGCGCCAGCAGCCAAGATACTGACTACTTAGGTTCACCCCTCCACTTT	CASSQDTDYLGSPLHF
-	-	TRBV10-3	TRBJ2-7	TGTGCCATCAGTGAGGCCGCCTCGGTCTACGAGCAGTACTTC	CAISEAASVYEQYF
-	few	TRBV5-5	TRBJ2-7	TGTGCCAGCAGCTCCCCCCCGTTCGAGCAGTACTTC	CASSSPPFEQYF
-	few	TRBV29-1	TRBJ2-4	TGCAGCGTTGATACAGGATATTTTCAGTACTTC	CSVDTGYFQYF
-	-	TRBV12-3/TRBV12-4	TRBJ2-3	TGTGCCAGCAGTTTCGAGGGGGGCGGCCCAGATACGCAGTATTTT	CASSFEGGGPDTQYF
-	-	TRBV10-3	TRBJ2-5	TGTGCCATCAGTAGGGACGGACAAGAGACCCAGTACTTC	CAISRDGQETQYF
-	many	TRBV18	TRBJ2-2	TGTGCCAGCTCACCACTCGCAGCGAACACCGGGGAGCTGTTTTTT	CASSPLAANTGELFF
-	-	TRBV6-5	TRBJ2-1	TGTGCCAGCAGTTTCTCGTCCGGGACACAGTATGAGCAGTTCTTC	CASSFSSGTQYEQFF
-	few	TRBV7-3	TRBJ2-1	TGTGCCAGCAGCTCCGATTCTGGTGAGCAGTTCTTC	CASSSDSGEQFF
TRBD1	many	TRBV7-2	TRBJ2-4	TGTGCCAGCAGCTTAGAGCCCCCGGGACAGCTAGCCAAAAACATTCAGTACTTC	CASSLEPPGQLAKNIQYF
-	-	TRBV12-3/TRBV12-4	TRBJ2-7	TGTGCCAGCGGGATAGAGCGGGCGACCTACGAGCAGTACTTC	CASGIERATYEQYF
-	-	TRBV12-3/TRBV12-4	TRBJ1-5	TGTGCCAGCAGCCCCCGGGGAATTGGCAATCAGCCCCAGCATTTT	CASSPRGIGNQPQHF
-	-	TRBV23-1	TRBJ2-3	TGCGCCAGCAGTCAATCGATCGACAGGAGCACAGATACGCAGTATTTT	CASSQSIDRSTDTQYF
-	few	TRBV20-1	TRBJ2-7	TGCAGTGCTCTGCCCTTTCAGGGGGGTTACGAGCAGTACTTC	CSALPFQGGYEQYF
-	many	TRBV5-1	TRBJ1-2	TGCGCCAGCAGCCACGGAACTAACTATGGCTACACCTTC	CASSHGTNYGYTF
-	-	TRBV10-3	TRBJ2-1	TGTGCCATCCAGAAGAGCCCGGACAATGAGCAGTTCTTC	CAIQKSPDNEQFF
-	few	TRBV27	TRBJ2-7	TGTGCCAGCAGCGCCCAGGCAGGATTCACCTACGAGCAGTACTTC	CASSAQAGFTYEQYF
-	few	TRBV18	TRBJ1-1	TGTGCCAGCTCACCGGGACCATACACTGAAGCTTTCTTT	CASSPGPYTEAFF
-	many	TRBV7-2	TRBJ2-5	TGTGCCAGCAGCTCGGAACGAGGGGAAGAGACCCAGTACTTC	CASSSERGEETQYF
-	-	TRBV7-2	TRBJ1-2	TGTGCCAGCAGCTTAGGGCCTGGAGACTATGGCTACACCTTC	CASSLGPGDYGYTF
TRBD2	-	TRBV13	TRBJ2-7	TGTGCCAGCAGCTTAGGAGGACTAGCGGATTCCTACGAGCAGTACTTC	CASSLGGLADSYEQYF
TRBD2	few	TRBV29-1	TRBJ2-3	TGCAGCGTTGAAACGGCGGGGGGCCCAGATACGCAGTATTTT	CSVETAGGPDTQYF